This T cell receptor beta chain was recorded in a study of blood T cell repertoires in COVID-19. Assay: immunoSEQ multiplex PCR; the TCRdb copy retains only in-frame clones and omits some. The sample includes around 97,000 clones, 84% seen only once; the top ten take roughly 13%. Germline assignment: CDR1 SGHDT and CDR2 YYEEEE. V dropped 5 bases and J dropped 5 bases, with 14 bases sitting between them. The CDR3 spans 13 residues. The rearrangement joins TRBV5-6 to TRBJ2-7; maybe TRBD1 (6 bases). The sequence came from a human donor in a cohort sampled during active or convalescent COVID-19. Sequencing was performed on peripheral blood. As DNA, the CDR3 is TGTGCCAGCAGTTCCACAGGGTCCCACGAGCAGTACTTC. As protein: CASSSTGSHEQYF.